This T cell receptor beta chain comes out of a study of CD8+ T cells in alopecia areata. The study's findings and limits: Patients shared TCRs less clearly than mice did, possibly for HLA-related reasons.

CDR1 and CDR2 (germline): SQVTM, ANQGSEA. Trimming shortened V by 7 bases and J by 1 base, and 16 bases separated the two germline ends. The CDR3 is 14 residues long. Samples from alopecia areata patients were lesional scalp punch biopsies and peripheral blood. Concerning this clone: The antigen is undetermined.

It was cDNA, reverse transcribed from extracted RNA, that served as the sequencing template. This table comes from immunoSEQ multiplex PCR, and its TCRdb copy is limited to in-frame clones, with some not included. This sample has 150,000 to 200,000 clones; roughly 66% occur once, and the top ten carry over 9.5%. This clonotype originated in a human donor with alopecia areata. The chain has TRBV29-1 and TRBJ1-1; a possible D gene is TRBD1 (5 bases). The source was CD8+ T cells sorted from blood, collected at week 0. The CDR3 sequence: CSATRPRGNTEAFF. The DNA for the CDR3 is TGCAGCGCCACGCGCCCAAGGGGGAACACTGAAGCTTTCTTT.